There are many counts of the clone carrying this TCR beta chain. Its antigen is still unknown. Unmatched junction bases numbered 4, after V lost 6 bases and J lost 1 base. The germline V gene encodes CDR1 MNHNS and CDR2 SASEGT. This CDR3 spans 16 amino acids. Template-switch 5'RACE cDNA synthesis added a 10-nucleotide unique molecular identifier. TCRdb called the 5' RACE reads again in MiXCR, with one record for every CDR3 protein. The table has tens of thousands of distinct CDR3 sequences, over 15% seen once. The record originates from a study of neurological immune-mediated disorders. Study outcomes and limitations: Expanded clones shared no CDR3 amino acid sequences across subjects, suggesting private repertoires in all groups.

A blood bank in Maryland, USA, provided the volunteers who served as healthy controls. Source material was 2 million unsorted PBMCs, stored at -80 °C in RNAlater. The gene calls are TRBV6-1 and TRBJ2-2, with 11 bases fitting TRBD2. The receptor was derived from a woman in her forties in good health. Sequenced: PBMCs. The CDR3 is CASRATSGKNTGELFF. The CDR3 DNA is TGTGCCAGCAGGGCGACTAGCGGGAAGAACACCGGGGAGCTGTTTTTT.